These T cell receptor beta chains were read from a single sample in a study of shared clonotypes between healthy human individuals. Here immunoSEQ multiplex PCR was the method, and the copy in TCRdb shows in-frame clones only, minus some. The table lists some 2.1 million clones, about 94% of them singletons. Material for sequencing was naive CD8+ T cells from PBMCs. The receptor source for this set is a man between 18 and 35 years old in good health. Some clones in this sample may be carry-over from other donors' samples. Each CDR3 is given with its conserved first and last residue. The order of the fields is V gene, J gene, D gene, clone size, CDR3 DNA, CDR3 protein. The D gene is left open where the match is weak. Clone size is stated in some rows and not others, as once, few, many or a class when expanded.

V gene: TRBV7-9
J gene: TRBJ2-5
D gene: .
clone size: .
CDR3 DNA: TGTGCCAGCAGCTTAGCGGCAGGGACCCAGTACTTC
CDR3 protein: CASSLAAGTQYF

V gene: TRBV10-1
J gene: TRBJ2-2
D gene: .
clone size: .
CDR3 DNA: TGCGCCAGCAGTGAGTCTTATGAGACCGGGGAGCTGTTTTTT
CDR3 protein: CASSESYETGELFF

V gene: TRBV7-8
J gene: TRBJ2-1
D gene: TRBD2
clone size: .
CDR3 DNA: TGTGCCAGCAGCCAGAGACTAGCGGGAACCCCCTACAATGAGCAGTTCTTC
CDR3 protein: CASSQRLAGTPYNEQFF

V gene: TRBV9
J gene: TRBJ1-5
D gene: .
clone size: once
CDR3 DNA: TGTGCCAGCAGCGTAGGCGGTGGGGGGCAAGGGAATCAGCCCCAGCATTTT
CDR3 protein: CASSVGGGGQGNQPQHF

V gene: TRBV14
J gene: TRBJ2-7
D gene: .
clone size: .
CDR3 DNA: TGTGCCAGCAGCCCCCGGTGGTCCGCAGGAGGGTACGAGCAGTACTTC
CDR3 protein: CASSPRWSAGGYEQYF

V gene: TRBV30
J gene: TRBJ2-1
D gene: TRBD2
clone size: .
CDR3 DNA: TGTGCCTGGACCTTCTCCCTCTTATTAGCGGGGCAGATCTACAATGAGCAGTTCTTC
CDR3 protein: CAWTFSLLLAGQIYNEQFF

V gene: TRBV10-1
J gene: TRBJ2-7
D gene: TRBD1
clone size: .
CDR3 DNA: TGCGCCAGCAGTCCCCGGGACAGGGGGCTATCGAACGAGCAGTACTTC
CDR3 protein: CASSPRDRGLSNEQYF

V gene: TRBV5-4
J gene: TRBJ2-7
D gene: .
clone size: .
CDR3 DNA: TGTGCCAGCAGCGCGACGGACACGGGCTACGAGCAGTACTTC
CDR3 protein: CASSATDTGYEQYF

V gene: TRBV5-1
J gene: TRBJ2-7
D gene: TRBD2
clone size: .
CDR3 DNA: TGCGCCAGCAGCTTGGCCAAGCGGGAGGGCCCCTACGAGCAGTACTTC
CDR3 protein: CASSLAKREGPYEQYF

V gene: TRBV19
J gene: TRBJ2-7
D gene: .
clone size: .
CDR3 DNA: TGTGCCAGTAGCACGTTGGACACCCTCTACGAGCAGTACTTC
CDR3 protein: CASSTLDTLYEQYF

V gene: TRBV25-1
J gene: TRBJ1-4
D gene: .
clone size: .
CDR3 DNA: TGTGCCCCCCTGGAGATTTCATGGGTTAACGAAAAACTGTTTTTT
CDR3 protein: CAPLEISWVNEKLFF

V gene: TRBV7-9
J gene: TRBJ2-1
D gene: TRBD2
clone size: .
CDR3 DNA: TGTGCCAGCAGCGATCCTAGACTAGCCCTCAATGAGCAGTTCTTC
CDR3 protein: CASSDPRLALNEQFF

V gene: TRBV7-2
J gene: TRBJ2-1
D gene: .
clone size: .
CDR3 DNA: TGTGCCAGCAGCCTCCTACTACGCACATCCTACAATGAGCAGTTCTTC
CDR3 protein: CASSLLLRTSYNEQFF

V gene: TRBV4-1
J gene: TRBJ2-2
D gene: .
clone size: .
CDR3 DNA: TGCGCCAGCAGCCAAGAAGAGGGGATGCCGAACACCGGGGAGCTGTTTTTT
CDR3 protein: CASSQEEGMPNTGELFF

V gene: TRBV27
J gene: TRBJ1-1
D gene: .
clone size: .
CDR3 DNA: TGTGCCAGCAGTTTAGGTTGGAACACTGAAGCTTTCTTT
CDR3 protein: CASSLGWNTEAFF

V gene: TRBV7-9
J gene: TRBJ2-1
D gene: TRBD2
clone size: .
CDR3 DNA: TGTGCCAGCAGCTCACTAGCGGGAGGGTACAATGAGCAGTTCTTC
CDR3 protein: CASSSLAGGYNEQFF

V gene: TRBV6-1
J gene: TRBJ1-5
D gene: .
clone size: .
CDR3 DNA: TGTGCCATCCAGGGTATCGAGAGCAATCAGCCCCAGCATTTT
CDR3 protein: CAIQGIESNQPQHF

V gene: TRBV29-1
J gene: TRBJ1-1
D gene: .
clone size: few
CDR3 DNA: TGCAGCGTTCCACAGGTGGTCGGTGCTTTCTTT
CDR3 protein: CSVPQVVGAFF

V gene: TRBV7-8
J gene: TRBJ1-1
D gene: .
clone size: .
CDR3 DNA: TGTGCCAGCAGCTCCTTGGGCCGGATGAACACTGAAGCTTTCTTT
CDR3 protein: CASSSLGRMNTEAFF

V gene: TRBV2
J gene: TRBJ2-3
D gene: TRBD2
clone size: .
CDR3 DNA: TGTGCCAGCAGTGAAGCTCCTAGCGGGAGTTGGACAGATACGCAGTATTTT
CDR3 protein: CASSEAPSGSWTDTQYF

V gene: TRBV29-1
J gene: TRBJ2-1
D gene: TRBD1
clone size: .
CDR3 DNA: TGCAGCGTGACCCCCTTTAGGACAGGGGGCAGCTACAATGAGCAGTTCTTC
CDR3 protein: CSVTPFRTGGSYNEQFF

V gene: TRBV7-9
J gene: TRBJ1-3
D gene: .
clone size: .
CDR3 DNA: TGTGCCAGCAGCGCTCCTTTGGGCTCTGGAAACACCATATATTTT
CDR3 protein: CASSAPLGSGNTIYF

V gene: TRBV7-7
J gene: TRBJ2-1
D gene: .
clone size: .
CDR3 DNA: TGTGCCAGCAGCTTGGACCCCGGGGGCAATGAGCAGTTCTTC
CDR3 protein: CASSLDPGGNEQFF

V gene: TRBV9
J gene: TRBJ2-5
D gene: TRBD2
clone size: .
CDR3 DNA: TGTGCCAGCAGCGCAACCTTGGGGGGGAAAGAGACCCAGTACTTC
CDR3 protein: CASSATLGGKETQYF

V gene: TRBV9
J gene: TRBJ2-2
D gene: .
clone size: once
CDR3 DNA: TGTGCCAGCAGCGTACTCGTTGGACAGCCGAACACCGGGGAGCTGTTTTTT
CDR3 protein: CASSVLVGQPNTGELFF

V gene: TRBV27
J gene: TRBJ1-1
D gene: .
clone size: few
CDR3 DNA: TGTGCCAGCAGTTTAGGGGGCACCCCGAACACTGAAGCTTTCTTT
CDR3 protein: CASSLGGTPNTEAFF

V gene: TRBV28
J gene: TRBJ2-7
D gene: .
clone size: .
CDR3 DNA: TGTGCCAGCCGCCCGGGCGGCTACGAGCAGTACTTC
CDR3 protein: CASRPGGYEQYF

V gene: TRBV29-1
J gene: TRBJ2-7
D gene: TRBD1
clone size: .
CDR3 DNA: TGCAGCGTTGTCCCCTCGGGACAGGGGCACTCCTACGAGCAGTACTTC
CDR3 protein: CSVVPSGQGHSYEQYF

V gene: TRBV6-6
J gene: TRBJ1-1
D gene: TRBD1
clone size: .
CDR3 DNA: TGTGCCAGCAGGGACGACAGGGGCGTAGGCACTGAAGCTTTCTTT
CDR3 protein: CASRDDRGVGTEAFF

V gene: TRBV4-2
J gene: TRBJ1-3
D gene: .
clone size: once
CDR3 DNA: TGTGCCAGCAGCCAAGCCGGCCGCAGCTCTGGAAACACCATATATTTT
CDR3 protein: CASSQAGRSSGNTIYF

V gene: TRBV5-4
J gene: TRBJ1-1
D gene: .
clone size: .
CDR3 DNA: TGTGCCAGCAGCTTGGGATATTTGAACACTGAAGCTTTCTTT
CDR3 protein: CASSLGYLNTEAFF

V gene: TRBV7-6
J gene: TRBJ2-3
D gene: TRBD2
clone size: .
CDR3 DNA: TGTGCCAGCAGCTTAGAACGGGAGGGTCATGAAGATACGCAGTATTTT
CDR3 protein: CASSLEREGHEDTQYF

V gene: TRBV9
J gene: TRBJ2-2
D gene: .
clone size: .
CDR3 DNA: TGTGCCAGCAGCGCTCGAGTGACGAACACCGGGGAGCTGTTTTTT
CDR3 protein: CASSARVTNTGELFF

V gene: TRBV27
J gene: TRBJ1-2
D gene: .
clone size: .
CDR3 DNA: TGTGCCAGCGCCGTTTCCTCGGGGGGATATGGCTACACCTTC
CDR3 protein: CASAVSSGGYGYTF

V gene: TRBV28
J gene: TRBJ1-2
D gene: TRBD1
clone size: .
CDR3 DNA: TGTGCCAGCAGTTTAGACAGGGGGGATGGCTACACCTTC
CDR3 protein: CASSLDRGDGYTF

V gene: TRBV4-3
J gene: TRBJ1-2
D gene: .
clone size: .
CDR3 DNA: TGCGCCAGCAGCCAAGATTCGTGGGCAGGGAGGGATGGCTACACCTTC
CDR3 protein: CASSQDSWAGRDGYTF

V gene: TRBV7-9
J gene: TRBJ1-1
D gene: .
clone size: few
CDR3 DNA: TGTGCCAGCAGCTTAGGGGTTGGCGCTTTCTTT
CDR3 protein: CASSLGVGAFF

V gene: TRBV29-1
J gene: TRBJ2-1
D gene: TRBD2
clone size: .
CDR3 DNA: TGCAGCGTTGAGGGACTAGCGGGAGGGCCTGACAATGAGCAGTTCTTC
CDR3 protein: CSVEGLAGGPDNEQFF

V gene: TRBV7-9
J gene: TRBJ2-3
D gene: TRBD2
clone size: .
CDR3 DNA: TGTGCCAGCAGCTCCTCACTAGCGGGAGTTCTGACAGATACGCAGTATTTT
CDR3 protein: CASSSSLAGVLTDTQYF

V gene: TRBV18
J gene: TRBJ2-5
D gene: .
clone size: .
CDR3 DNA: TGTGCCAGCTCACCAAACTATGACTACCAAGAGACCCAGTACTTC
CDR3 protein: CASSPNYDYQETQYF

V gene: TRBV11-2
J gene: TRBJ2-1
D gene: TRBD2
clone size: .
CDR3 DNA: TGTGCCAGCAGCTTAGTCCGGGAGGTCCAATACAATGAGCAGTTCTTC
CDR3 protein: CASSLVREVQYNEQFF

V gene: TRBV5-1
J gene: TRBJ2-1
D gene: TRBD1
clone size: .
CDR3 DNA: TGCGCCAGCAGCTTGGAGGGACAGGGAGGAGCCTACAATGAGCAGTTCTTC
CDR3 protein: CASSLEGQGGAYNEQFF

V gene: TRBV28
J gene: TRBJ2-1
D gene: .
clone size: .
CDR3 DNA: TGTGCCAGCAGTTTCGGGGTAGCGGACTACAATGAGCAGTTCTTC
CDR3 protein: CASSFGVADYNEQFF

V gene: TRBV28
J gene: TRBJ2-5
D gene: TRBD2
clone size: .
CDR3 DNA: TGTGCCAGCAGTTCGAGAAGTTCGGTTCGGACTAGCGGGTTCCGAGAGACCCAGTACTTC
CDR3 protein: CASSSRSSVRTSGFRETQYF

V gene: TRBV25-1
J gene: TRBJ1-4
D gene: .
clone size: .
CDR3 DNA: TGTGCCAGCAGCGGCCCAGGGGTCGGAACTAATGAAAAACTGTTTTTT
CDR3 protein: CASSGPGVGTNEKLFF

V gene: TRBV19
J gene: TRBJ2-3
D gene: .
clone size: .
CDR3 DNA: TGTGCCAGTAGTACTCGTGGGGATACGCAGTATTTT
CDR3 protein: CASSTRGDTQYF

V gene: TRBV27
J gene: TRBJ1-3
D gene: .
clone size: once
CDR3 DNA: TGTGCCAGCAGTCCGAGGACAGACTCTGGAAACACCATATATTTT
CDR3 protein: CASSPRTDSGNTIYF

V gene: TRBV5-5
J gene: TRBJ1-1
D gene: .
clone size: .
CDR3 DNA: TGTGCCAGCAGCCGACTGCTCAGGGGACTGAACACTGAAGCTTTCTTT
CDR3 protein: CASSRLLRGLNTEAFF

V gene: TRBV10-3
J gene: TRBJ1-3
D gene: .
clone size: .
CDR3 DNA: TGTGCCATCAGTGCGGTGGGCTCTGGAAACACCATATATTTT
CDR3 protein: CAISAVGSGNTIYF

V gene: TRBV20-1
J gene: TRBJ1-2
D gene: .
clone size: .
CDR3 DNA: TGCAGTGCTAGAGATCTTGGCTACACCTTC
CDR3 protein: CSARDLGYTF

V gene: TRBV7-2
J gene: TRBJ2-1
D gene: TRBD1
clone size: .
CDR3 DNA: TGTGCCAGCAGCTTAGGGGGACAGGGCAATGAGCAGTTCTTC
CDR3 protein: CASSLGGQGNEQFF

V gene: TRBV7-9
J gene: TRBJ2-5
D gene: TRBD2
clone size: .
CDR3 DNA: TGTGCCAGCGACGAACTCTGGGACTACCAACGGGGAGCGGAGACCCAGTACTTC
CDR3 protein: CASDELWDYQRGAETQYF

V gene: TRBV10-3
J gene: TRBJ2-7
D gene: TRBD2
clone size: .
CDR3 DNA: TGTGCCATCAGCGCCCTCGGGGGGGCGTCCTACGAGCAGTACTTC
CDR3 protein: CAISALGGASYEQYF

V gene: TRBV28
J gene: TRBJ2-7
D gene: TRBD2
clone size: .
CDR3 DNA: TGTGCCAGCAGTTTATTTGGGACTAGCGGGAGCTCCTACGAGCAGTACTTC
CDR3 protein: CASSLFGTSGSSYEQYF

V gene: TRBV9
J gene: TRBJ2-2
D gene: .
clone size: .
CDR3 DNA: TGTGCCAGCACAAGGACTTCTGGGATGAACACCGGGGAGCTGTTTTTT
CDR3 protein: CASTRTSGMNTGELFF